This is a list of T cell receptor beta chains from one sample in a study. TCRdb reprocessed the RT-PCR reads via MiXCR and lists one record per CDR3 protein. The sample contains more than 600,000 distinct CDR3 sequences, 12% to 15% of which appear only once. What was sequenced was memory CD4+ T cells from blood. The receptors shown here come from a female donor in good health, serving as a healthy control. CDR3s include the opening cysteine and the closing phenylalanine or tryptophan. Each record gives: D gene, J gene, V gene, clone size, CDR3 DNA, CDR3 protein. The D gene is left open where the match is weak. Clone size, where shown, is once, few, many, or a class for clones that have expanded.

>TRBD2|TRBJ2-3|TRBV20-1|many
TGCAGTGCTAGAGATTACGGACTAGCCGGCACAGATACGCAGTATTTT
CSARDYGLAGTDTQYF
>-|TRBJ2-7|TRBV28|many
TGTGCCAGCAGCCGGATAGGACACACCTACGAGCAGTACTTC
CASSRIGHTYEQYF
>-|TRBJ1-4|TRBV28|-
TGTGCCAGCCAGAGAAGAGCAACTAATGAAAAACTGTTTTTT
CASQRRATNEKLFF
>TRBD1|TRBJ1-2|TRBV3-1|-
TGTGCCAGCAGCCAAGATCGCAACAGGGGGATTAACTATGGCTACACCTTC
CASSQDRNRGINYGYTF
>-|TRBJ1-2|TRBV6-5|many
TGTGCCAGCAGTTACCAGCCCGGGGACGGCTATGGCTACACCTTC
CASSYQPGDGYGYTF
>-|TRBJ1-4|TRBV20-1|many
TGCAGTGCTAGAAACCCTCAGTCTAATGAAAAACTGTTTTTT
CSARNPQSNEKLFF
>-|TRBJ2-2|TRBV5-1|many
TGCGCCAGCAGCTTCAGGGACCCGAACACCGGGGAGCTGTTTTTT
CASSFRDPNTGELFF
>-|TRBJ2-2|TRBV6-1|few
TGTGCCAGCACTCATTCAAACACCGGGGAGCTGTTTTTT
CASTHSNTGELFF
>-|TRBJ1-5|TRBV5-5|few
TGTGCCAGCAGCTTGGCGGGCAGGGGCGGCAATCAGCCCCAGCATTTT
CASSLAGRGGNQPQHF
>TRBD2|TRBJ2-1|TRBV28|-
TGTGCCACCGTACCGGGACTAGTCTACAATGAGCAGTTCTTC
CATVPGLVYNEQFF
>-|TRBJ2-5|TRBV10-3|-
TGTGCCATCAGTGAGGGCAGGGTGGAGACCCAGTACTTC
CAISEGRVETQYF
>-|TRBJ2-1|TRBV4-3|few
TGCGCCAGCAGCCCGGACGGAGGCGAGCAGTTCTTC
CASSPDGGEQFF
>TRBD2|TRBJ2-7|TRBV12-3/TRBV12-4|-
TGTGCCAGCAGCCCTCTAGCGGGGGGAGACGAGCAGTACTTC
CASSPLAGGDEQYF
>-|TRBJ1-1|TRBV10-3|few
TGTGCCATCAGTTGGGACGGGAACACTGAAGCTTTCTTT
CAISWDGNTEAFF
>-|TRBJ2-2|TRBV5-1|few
TGCGCCAGCAGCTCGGGCAGGGTGGACACCGGGGAGCTGTTTTTT
CASSSGRVDTGELFF
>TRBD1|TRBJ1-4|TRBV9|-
TGTGCCAGCAGCGTCCTCCCACAGGGGAATAGCGGTGAAAAACTGTTTTTT
CASSVLPQGNSGEKLFF
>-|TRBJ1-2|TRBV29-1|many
TGCAGCGTTGAAGACCGGGGGGGAAGCTATGGCTACACCTTC
CSVEDRGGSYGYTF
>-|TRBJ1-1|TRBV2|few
TGTGCCAGCAGTGATTTGGTAGCTTTCTTT
CASSDLVAFF
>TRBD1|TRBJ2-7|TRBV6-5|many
TGTGCCAGCAGTCAGTACAGGGGGCGGGGGTACGAGCAGTACTTC
CASSQYRGRGYEQYF
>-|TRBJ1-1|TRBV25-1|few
TGTGCCAGCAGTGAATCGGAGGGCAGGGCCTTGAACACTGAAGCTTTCTTT
CASSESEGRALNTEAFF
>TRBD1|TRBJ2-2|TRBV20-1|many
TGCAGTGCTAGAGACCTAAGACAGGGGGGGACCGGGGAGCTGTTTTTT
CSARDLRQGGTGELFF
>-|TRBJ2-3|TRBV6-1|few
TGTGCCAGCAGTGAATGGGGTGTAGCGACACCTCTGACAAATACGCAGTATTTT
CASSEWGVATPLTNTQYF
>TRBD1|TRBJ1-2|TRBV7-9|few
TGTGCCAGCAGCCCCCGACCGGGACAGGAGCTGGGCGGCTATGGCTACACCTTC
CASSPRPGQELGGYGYTF
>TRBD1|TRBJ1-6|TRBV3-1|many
TGTGCCAGCAGCCAAGATCCGAGACAGGGGCCGGGATCACCCCTCCACTTT
CASSQDPRQGPGSPLHF
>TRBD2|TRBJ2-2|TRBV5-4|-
TGTGCCAGCAGCGGGGGACTAGTGATTACCCCCGGGGAGCTGTTTTTT
CASSGGLVITPGELFF
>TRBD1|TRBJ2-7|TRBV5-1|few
TGCGCCAGCAGCCCTGGAAGGGGGCGGGTGGCCGAGCAGTACTTC
CASSPGRGRVAEQYF
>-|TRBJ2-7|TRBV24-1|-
TGTGCCACCAGTGATACCCCACAGGTTTTGGGCTACGAGCAGTACTTC
CATSDTPQVLGYEQYF
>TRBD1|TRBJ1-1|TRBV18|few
TGTGCCAGCTCACCGGACAGGGGCTCCCCGGGAGCTTTCTTT
CASSPDRGSPGAFF
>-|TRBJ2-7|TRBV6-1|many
TGTGCCAGCGTCACCAGGGCTCCCTACGAGCAGTACTTC
CASVTRAPYEQYF
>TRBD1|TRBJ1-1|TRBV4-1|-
TGCGCCAGCAGCCAGGACAGGGGATCGAGCACTGAAGCTTTCTTT
CASSQDRGSSTEAFF
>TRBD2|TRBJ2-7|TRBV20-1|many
TGCAGTGCTAGGATTTTTAGCGGGAGTTCCGAGCAGTACTTC
CSARIFSGSSEQYF
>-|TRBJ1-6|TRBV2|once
TGTGCCAGCAGTGAGAATTATCAAAATTCACCCCTCCACTTT
CASSENYQNSPLHF
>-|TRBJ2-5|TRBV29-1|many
TGCAGCGTTGGCAGCGGGACCCAGTACTTC
CSVGSGTQYF
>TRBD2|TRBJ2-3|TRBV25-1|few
TGTGCCAGCAGTGAATATCTTAGACTAGCGGGAAGGAGCACAGATACGCAGTATTTT
CASSEYLRLAGRSTDTQYF
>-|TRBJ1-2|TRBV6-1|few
TGTGCCAGCGTACCCGGGGAGTTATATGGCTACACCTTC
CASVPGELYGYTF
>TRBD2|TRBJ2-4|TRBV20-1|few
TGCAGTGTTACGACGTTCGGGGGGGCCAAAAACATTCAGTACTTC
CSVTTFGGAKNIQYF
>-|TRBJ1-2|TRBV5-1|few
TGCGCCAGCAGCTTGACAGGGATCCATGGCTACACCTTC
CASSLTGIHGYTF
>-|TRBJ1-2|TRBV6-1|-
TGTGCCAGCACTATTATCGGGCTCGACTATGGCTACACCTTC
CASTIIGLDYGYTF
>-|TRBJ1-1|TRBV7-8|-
TGTGCCAGCAGCTTCGACAGCGCGAACACTGAAGCTTTCTTT
CASSFDSANTEAFF
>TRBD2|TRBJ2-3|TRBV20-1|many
TGCAGTGTAGACGGGAGGGCCCGGGGCACAGATACGCAGTATTTT
CSVDGRARGTDTQYF
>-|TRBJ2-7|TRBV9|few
TGTGCCAGCAGCGTAGCTGGCGAGCCCCTGCTCTACGAGCAGTACTTC
CASSVAGEPLLYEQYF
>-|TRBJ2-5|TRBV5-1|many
TGCGCCAGCAGCTCCTCTGGGGCCGGCCAAGAGACCCAGTACTTC
CASSSSGAGQETQYF
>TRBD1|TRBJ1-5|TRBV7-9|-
TGTGCCAGCAGCTTAGAGTCAACGACAGGGGATCAGCCCCAGCATTTT
CASSLESTTGDQPQHF
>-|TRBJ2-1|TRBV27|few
TGTGCCAGCAGTTTTGACCGAAGACTCGACGGATACAATGAGCAGTTCTTC
CASSFDRRLDGYNEQFF
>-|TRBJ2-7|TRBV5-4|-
TGTGCCAGCAGCTTGAAAGGGCTGGTGGACTACGAGCAGTACTTC
CASSLKGLVDYEQYF
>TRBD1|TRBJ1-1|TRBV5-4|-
TGTGCCAGCAGCCTCCAACAGGGGATAGAGGACACTGAAGCTTTCTTT
CASSLQQGIEDTEAFF